This T cell receptor (beta chain) was identified during a study of T cell responses to AZD1222 COVID-19 vaccine. Germline CDR1 is SEHNR and CDR2 is FQNEAQ (reference sequence). Losses at the gene ends were 3 bases for V and 0 bases for J; bases not matched to a gene: 13. The CDR3 is 19 amino acids. The data were produced by immunoSEQ multiplex PCR, yet TCRdb's version contains in-frame clones alone and is incomplete. The data contain about 130,000 clones, around 93% of them seen just once; the ten biggest clones take up roughly 7.1%. The sequence came from an adult who received the AZD1222 COVID-19 vaccine. The V and J genes are TRBV7-9 and TRBJ1-3, with TRBD1 identical over 8 bases. Sequenced material: peripheral blood, taken 28 days after the second AZD1222 dose. Here the CDR3 reads CASSFAPGQGASSGNTIYF. The CDR3 nucleotides read TGTGCCAGCAGCTTTGCTCCGGGCCAGGGGGCGAGCTCTGGAAACACCATATATTTT.